This TCR beta chain is drawn from a study of blood T cells in healthy people across ages. Using a J-beta primer mix together with a sample-barcoded 5' primer, a second PCR was run for roughly 6 to 11 cycles. TCRdb reprocessed the 5' RACE reads with MiXCR, giving one entry per CDR3 protein. The sample yields roughly 1.9 million distinct CDR3 sequences, around 40% seen once. V dropped 5 bases and J dropped 7; count of bases not matched to a gene: 7. The CDR3 loop spans 15 amino acids. Looked up from germline, CDR1 is SGHTA and CDR2 is FQGTGA. This clonotype was seen a few times. The sequenced material came from blood. The origin of this receptor is a human donor in good health. The rearrangement joins TRBV7-3 to TRBJ2-3; 12 bases are a match to TRBD2. The CDR3: CASSPLAGGHYTQYF. The CDR3 region has the DNA TGTGCCAGCAGCCCTCTAGCGGGGGGGCACTATACGCAGTATTTT.